One T cell receptor beta chain is described in this entry. No cognate antigen has been identified for it. No base quality information exists; no much larger clone differs at one position. The collaborating institutions used their own protocols to collect whole blood in K2EDTA tubes. For TCRbeta analysis, collaborators shipped samples in one of three forms: frozen whole blood, isolated PBMCs, or DNA extracted from either of those sample types. TCRbeta CDR3 regions were amplified from genomic DNA by means of the immunoSEQ Assay, a bias-controlled multiplex PCR. Turning to the authors' computational methods: Nucleated cell counts per sample were estimated from amplification of reference gene primers within the assay. To quantify the absolute abundance of each unique TCRbeta CDR3 rearrangement, sequence reads were collapsed and filtered. Productive Simpson clonality was computed per sample as the square root of Simpson's diversity index over productive rearrangements. TCRdb holds this immuneACCESS table with in-frame rearrangements only. Some clones are missing; in checked studies, unresolved V genes explain under half, and the rest has no known cause. That table gives V, J and clone size, and the DNA gave D and trimming. The sample table contains about 62,000 clones; only one count was recorded for over 75% of them. The ten largest clonotypes hold about 3.8% of the sample.

Including cysteine and phenylalanine, the CDR3 has 14 amino acids. Just the 42-base CDR3 DNA is kept, in frame starting at base 1. The CDR1 and CDR2 encoded by the germline V gene (reference sequence) are MNHEY and SMNVEV. V is shortened by 3 bases, J by 2 bases, and the region joining them spans 7 bases. This entry is derived from a study of blood T cell repertoires in COVID-19 (dated by TCRdb to 2018 to 2021). Some background on the complete study: Samples from collaborators originated in the United States, Italy and Spain and spanned both the acute and convalescent phases of COVID-19. The repertoires were released in a freely available public database meant as a resource for research on the immune response to SARS-CoV-2. Nearly every sample came with metadata listing a de-identified subject ID, COVID-19 status, age in years and sex. Deeply sampled blood TCRbeta repertoires from subjects exposed to, actively infected with, or recovered from COVID-19 were included in the dataset. The samples were drawn from the first 160 participants of the ongoing ImmuneRACE study and from 950 to 1,500 subjects provided by 6 global collaborators. Where HLA class I and class II types were available, the types were taken from metadata supplied by the sample provider, not from assay-based typing. The material from the prospective study consisted of cDNA or gDNA derived from T cells, B-cell-depleted T cells, or PBMCs.

Findings and caveats that apply to the study as a whole: How much clinical and demographic metadata was included differed by source and by participant, and the metadata was provided uncurated.

Here the chain combines TRBV27 and TRBJ2-2; a confident D gene designation cannot be given. The TCR originated in a human donor in a cohort sampled during active COVID-19. The source material was peripheral blood. The base sequence is TGTGCCAGCAGTTTTAGCCAAAACACCGGGGAGCTGTTTTTT. Translated, it gives CASSFSQNTGELFF.